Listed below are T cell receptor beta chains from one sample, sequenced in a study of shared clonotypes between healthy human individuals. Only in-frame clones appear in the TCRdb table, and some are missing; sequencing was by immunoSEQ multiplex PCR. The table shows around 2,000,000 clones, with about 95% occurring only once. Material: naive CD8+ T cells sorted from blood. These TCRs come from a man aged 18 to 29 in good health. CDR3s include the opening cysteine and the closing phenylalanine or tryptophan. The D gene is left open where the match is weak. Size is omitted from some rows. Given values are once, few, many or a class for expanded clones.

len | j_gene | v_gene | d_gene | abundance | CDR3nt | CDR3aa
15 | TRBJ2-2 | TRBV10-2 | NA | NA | TGCGCCAGCAGTGAGGAAACAGGGCCCACCGGGGAGCTGTTTTTT | CASSEETGPTGELFF
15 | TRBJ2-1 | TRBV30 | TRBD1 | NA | TGTGCCTGGAGTGTACTCACAGGGGGAAACAATGAGCAGTTCTTC | CAWSVLTGGNNEQFF
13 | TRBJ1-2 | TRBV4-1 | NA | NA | TGCGCCAGCAGCCCCCCGGATGACTATGGCTACACCTTC | CASSPPDDYGYTF
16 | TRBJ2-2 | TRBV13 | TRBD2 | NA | TGTGCCAGCAGCTCAGTCACGGGGGGGAACACCGGGGAGCTGTTTTTT | CASSSVTGGNTGELFF
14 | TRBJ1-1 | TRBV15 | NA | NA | TGTGCCACCAGCAGACCCCCGGTGAACACTGAAGCTTTCTTT | CATSRPPVNTEAFF
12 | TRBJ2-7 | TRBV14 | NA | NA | TGTGCCAGCAGCCAAGAAGGAGTCGAGCAGTACTTC | CASSQEGVEQYF
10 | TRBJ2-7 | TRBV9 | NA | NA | TGTGCCAGCAGCGTAGACGAGCAGTACTTC | CASSVDEQYF
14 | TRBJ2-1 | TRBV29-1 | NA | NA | TGCAGCGTTGAACAGGTGACAGCGTACAATGAGCAGTTCTTC | CSVEQVTAYNEQFF
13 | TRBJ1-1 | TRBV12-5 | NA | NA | TGTGCTAGTGGTTTGGGACAAGGGCGTGAAGCTTTCTTT | CASGLGQGREAFF
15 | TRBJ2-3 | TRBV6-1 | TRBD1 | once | TGTGCCAGCGGGGGGGACAGGGGGCTTGTAGATACGCAGTATTTT | CASGGDRGLVDTQYF
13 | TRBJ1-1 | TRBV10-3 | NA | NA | TGTGCCGTTAATCAGGGTTATAACACTGAAGCTTTCTTT | CAVNQGYNTEAFF
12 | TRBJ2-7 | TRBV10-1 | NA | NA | TGCGCCAGCAGCATCGACAGCTACGAGCAGTACTTC | CASSIDSYEQYF
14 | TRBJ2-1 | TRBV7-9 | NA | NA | TGTGCCTCCCAAGGCAGTCCCTCCTACAATGAGCAGTTCTTC | CASQGSPSYNEQFF
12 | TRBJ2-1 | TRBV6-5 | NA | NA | TGTGCCAGCAGTTACAACGGCAATGAGCAGTTCTTC | CASSYNGNEQFF
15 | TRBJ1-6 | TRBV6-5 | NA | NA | TGTGCCAGCAGTTACCGGGACACGGGGGATTCACCCCTCCACTTT | CASSYRDTGDSPLHF
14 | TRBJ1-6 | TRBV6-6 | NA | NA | TGTGCCAGCAGCCGGCTGCAGGGTAAATCACCCCTCCACTTT | CASSRLQGKSPLHF
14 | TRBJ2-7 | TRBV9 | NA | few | TGTGCCAGCAGCGTAGTAGCGGAGTCCTACGAGCAGTACTTC | CASSVVAESYEQYF
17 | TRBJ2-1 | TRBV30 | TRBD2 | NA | TGTGCCTGGAGTCTGTGGGAGGGCCTGACCTCCTACAATGAGCAGTTCTTC | CAWSLWEGLTSYNEQFF
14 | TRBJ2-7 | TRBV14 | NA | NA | TGTGCCAGCAGCCAAGATCTGCGGGAAGACGAGCAGTACTTC | CASSQDLREDEQYF
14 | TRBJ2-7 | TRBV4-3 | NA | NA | TGCGCCAGCAGCCGAGGAAAGGGTTTCTACGAGCAGTACTTC | CASSRGKGFYEQYF
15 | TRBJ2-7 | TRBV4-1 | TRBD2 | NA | TGCGCCAGCAGCCAAGTGGTTGCGGGGGTGTACGAGCAGTACTTC | CASSQVVAGVYEQYF
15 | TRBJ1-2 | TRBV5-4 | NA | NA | TGTGCCAGCGGCAATTCAAACAGGGCGGGCTATGGCTACACCTTC | CASGNSNRAGYGYTF
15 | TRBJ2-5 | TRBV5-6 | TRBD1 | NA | TGTGCCAGCAGCTTGGGACAGGGTAGGGAAGAGACCCAGTACTTC | CASSLGQGREETQYF
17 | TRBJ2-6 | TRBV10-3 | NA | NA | TGTGCCATCAGTGACGGCGGTCTCAGCTCTGGGGCCAACGTCCTGACTTTC | CAISDGGLSSGANVLTF
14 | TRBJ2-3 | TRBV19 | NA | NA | TGTGCCAGTAGTATATTAGGCCCCTCAGATACGCAGTATTTT | CASSILGPSDTQYF
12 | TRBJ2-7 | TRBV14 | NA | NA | TGTGCCAGCAGCCACGGGGGTTACGAGCAGTACTTC | CASSHGGYEQYF
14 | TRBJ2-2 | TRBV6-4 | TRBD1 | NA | TGTGCCAGCAGTGAGGCAGGGGGCACCGGGGAGCTGTTTTTT | CASSEAGGTGELFF
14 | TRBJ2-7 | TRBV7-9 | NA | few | TGTGCCACCACCTCGGAGGAGGGGACGGGAGAGCAGTACTTC | CATTSEEGTGEQYF
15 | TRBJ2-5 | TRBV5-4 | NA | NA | TGTGCCAGCAGCTTCAAATCGGGGTCCCAAGAGACCCAGTACTTC | CASSFKSGSQETQYF
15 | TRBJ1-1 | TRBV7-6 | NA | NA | TGTGCCAGCAGCTTAGAGGCAGGGGTGAACACTGAAGCTTTCTTT | CASSLEAGVNTEAFF
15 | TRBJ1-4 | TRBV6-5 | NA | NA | TGTGCCAGCACCAAAACCGGAGGGGTGGATGAAAAACTGTTTTTT | CASTKTGGVDEKLFF
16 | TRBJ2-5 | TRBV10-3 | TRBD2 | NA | TGTGCCATCAGTGGGGGAGTAGCGGGGGTCCAAGAGACCCAGTACTTC | CAISGGVAGVQETQYF
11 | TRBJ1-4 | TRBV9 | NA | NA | TGTGCCAGCAGCCCCGGTCGGGAACTGTTTTTT | CASSPGRELFF
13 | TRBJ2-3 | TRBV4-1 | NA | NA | TGCGCCAGCAGCCAAGAAAGCTGGGATACGCAGTATTTT | CASSQESWDTQYF
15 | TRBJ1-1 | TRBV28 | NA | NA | TGTGCCAGCAGTTTACAAAGGTACGTGGGGACTGAAGCTTTCTTT | CASSLQRYVGTEAFF
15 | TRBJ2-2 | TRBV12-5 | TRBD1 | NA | TGTGCTAGTGGGCGGACAGGGGGCGACACCGGGGAGCTGTTTTTT | CASGRTGGDTGELFF
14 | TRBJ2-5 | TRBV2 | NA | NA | TGTGCCAGCAGTCCCTGGCGGGGACAAGAGACCCAGTACTTC | CASSPWRGQETQYF
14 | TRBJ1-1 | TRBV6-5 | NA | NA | TGTGCCAGCAGTCAACAGGGAACTAACACTGAAGCTTTCTTT | CASSQQGTNTEAFF
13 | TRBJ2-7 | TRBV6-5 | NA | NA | TGTGCCAGCACCGCGGCGGGATTCTACGAGCAGTACTTC | CASTAAGFYEQYF
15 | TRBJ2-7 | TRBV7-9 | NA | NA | TGTGCCAGCAGCTTAGCGGACTCCTATTCCTACGAGCAGTACTTC | CASSLADSYSYEQYF
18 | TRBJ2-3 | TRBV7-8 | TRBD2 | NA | TGTGCCAGCAGCCTAACTCTAGGGGCTAGCGGGAGCACAGATACGCAGTATTTT | CASSLTLGASGSTDTQYF
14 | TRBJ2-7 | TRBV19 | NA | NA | TGTGCCAGTAGTATTTGGCGGGATTCCTACGAGCAGTACTTC | CASSIWRDSYEQYF
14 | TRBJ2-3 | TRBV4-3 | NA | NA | TGCGCCAGCAGCCAAGGCAGATTGAGTCATACGCAGTATTTT | CASSQGRLSHTQYF
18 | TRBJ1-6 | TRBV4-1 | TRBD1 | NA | TGCGCCAGCAGCCACCAATCGGCTGAGACAGGGGTCGGTTCACCCCTCCACTTT | CASSHQSAETGVGSPLHF
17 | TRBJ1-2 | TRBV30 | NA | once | TGTGCCTGGAGTAAAGACAGTCCCCGGGGGCGTAGCTATGGCTACACCTTC | CAWSKDSPRGRSYGYTF
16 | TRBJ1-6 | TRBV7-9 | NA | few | TGTGCCAGCAGCTTCCCTGCAAGCTCCTATAATTCACCCCTCCACTTT | CASSFPASSYNSPLHF
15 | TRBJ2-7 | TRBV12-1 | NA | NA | TGTGCCAGCAGCTTACTAGCGGGAGAGGTCTACGAGCAGTACTTC | CASSLLAGEVYEQYF
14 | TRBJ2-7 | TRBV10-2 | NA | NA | TGCGCCAGCCAGGAGACAGGGAGGGGATTCGAGCAGTACTTC | CASQETGRGFEQYF
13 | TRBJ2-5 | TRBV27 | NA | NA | TGTGCCAGCAGCCTTACAGGCGGGGAGACCCAGTACTTC | CASSLTGGETQYF
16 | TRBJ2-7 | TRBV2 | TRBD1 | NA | TGTGCCAGCAGTGAAGCGGGGGACAGGGTACTGTACGAGCAGTACTTC | CASSEAGDRVLYEQYF
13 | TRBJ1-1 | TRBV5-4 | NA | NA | TGTGCCAGCAGTCAAGATCTGAACACTGAAGCTTTCTTT | CASSQDLNTEAFF
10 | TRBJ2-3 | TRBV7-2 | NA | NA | TGTGCCAGCAGCCTGGATACGCAGTATTTT | CASSLDTQYF
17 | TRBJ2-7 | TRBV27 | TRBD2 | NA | TGTGCCAGCAGTCAAATGAAAGTGAGCGGGGAGGTTCTCGAGCAGTACTTC | CASSQMKVSGEVLEQYF
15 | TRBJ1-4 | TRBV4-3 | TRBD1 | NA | TGCGCCAGCAGCCCAGACTACGACAGGGGGGAAAAACTGTTTTTT | CASSPDYDRGEKLFF
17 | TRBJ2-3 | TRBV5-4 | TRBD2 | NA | TGTGCCAGCAGCGCCAGACTAGCGGGAGGGAAAGAAGATACGCAGTATTTT | CASSARLAGGKEDTQYF
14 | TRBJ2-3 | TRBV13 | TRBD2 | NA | TGTGCCAGCAGCCTAACGGGGGGATCAGATACGCAGTATTTT | CASSLTGGSDTQYF
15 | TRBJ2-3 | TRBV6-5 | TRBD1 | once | TGTGCCAGCAGCCTACAGGGGGCGCGCACAGATACGCAGTATTTT | CASSLQGARTDTQYF
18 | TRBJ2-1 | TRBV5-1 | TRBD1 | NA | TGCGCCAGCAGCTTGGACCCGTTCGGGACAGGGTACTACAATGAGCAGTTCTTC | CASSLDPFGTGYYNEQFF